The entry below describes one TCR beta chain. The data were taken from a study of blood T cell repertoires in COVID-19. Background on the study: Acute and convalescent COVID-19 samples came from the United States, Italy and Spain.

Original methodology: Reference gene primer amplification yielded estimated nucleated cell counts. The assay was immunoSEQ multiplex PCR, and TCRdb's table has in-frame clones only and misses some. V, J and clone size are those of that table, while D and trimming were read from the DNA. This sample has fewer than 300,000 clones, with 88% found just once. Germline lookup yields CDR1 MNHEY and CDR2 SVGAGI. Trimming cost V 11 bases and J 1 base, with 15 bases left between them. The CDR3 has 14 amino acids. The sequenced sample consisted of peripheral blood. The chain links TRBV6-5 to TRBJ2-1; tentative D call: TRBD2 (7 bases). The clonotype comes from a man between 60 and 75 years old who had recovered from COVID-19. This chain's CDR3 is CAGGGGVSYNEQFF. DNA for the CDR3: TGTGCCGGAGGAGGGGGGGTATCCTACAATGAGCAGTTCTTC.